This T cell receptor (beta chain) derives from a study of Tregs in tolerant kidney transplant recipients (dated by TCRdb to the late 2010s). Context from the whole study: The study applied TCRbeta sequencing to find donor-specific regulatory T cells before combined kidney and bone marrow transplantation and then followed those same cells after transplant. In 3 healthy controls, several methods of expanding Tregs specific for an allogeneic donor were compared by TCRbeta repertoire sequencing.

Note on this clone: What this receptor recognizes is not known. Base qualities are not at hand, and no much larger clone is one base apart.

Here is what the overall study found, with its caveats: Biological reproducibility was not directly assessed, although technical replication error appeared to be minimal. The study was constrained by small patient numbers, and validation of the findings is required in larger populations and under other immunosuppression protocols. The most biologically relevant and donor-specific TCRbeta repertoire appeared to be identified by expanding Tregs with activated donor B cells.

The CDR3 measures 17 amino acids from cysteine to phenylalanine. Only the CDR3 DNA stays, 51 bases, in frame from base 1. The junction shows trimming of 1 base on V and 1 base on J, plus 13 bases between the germline ends. For CDR1 and CDR2, the germline V gene (reference sequence) lists LNHNV and YYDKDF. Thawed PBMCs were FACS-sorted into unstimulated Tregs (CD4+CD25+CD127-), CD4+ non-Tregs (CD4+CD25-), CD4 cells and CD8 cells. Healthy control blood came either as purchased buffy coats or from healthy volunteers. Healthy control blood was processed by Ficoll density gradient to PBMCs and cryopreserved; patient PBMCs were collected before and after transplant. For TCRbeta CDR3 sequencing, genomic DNA was extracted from sorted cells using the QIAGEN DNeasy Blood and Tissue Kit. High-throughput TCRbeta CDR3 sequencing was carried out commercially through immunoSEQ, with PCR amplification with bias correction and internal controls included. Under the source paper's analysis protocol: Unique productive TCRbeta sequences were defined by CDR3 nucleotide sequence where primers matched, and otherwise by CDR3 amino acid sequence together with Vbeta and Jbeta genes. To correct sorting error, sequences shared between sorted populations at a frequency ratio of 2:1 or less were removed; the rest were assigned to the higher population. Donor-reactive sequences were defined as at least 5-fold expanded in CFSE-low cells versus unstimulated cells, with frequency of at least 0.01% in CFSE-low cells. Repertoire divergence was quantified by Jensen-Shannon divergence calculated from the top 100 TCRbeta sequences ranked by frequency. For samples with multiple sequencing runs, sorting error was corrected in each run separately before the runs were combined. TCRdb carries this immuneACCESS record with in-frame sequences only. Its versions omit some clonotypes, under half of them owing to an unresolved V gene in the studies checked, with the rest unexplained. From that table come the V and J calls and clone size; the DNA was used to work out D and trimming. Recorded for this sample are 240,000 or so clones; 80% to 85% of them occurred a single time. The ten biggest clones cover around 0.68% of the sample.

This receptor was identified in a human donor in good health. This chain joins TRBV15 to TRBJ2-2; no D gene is confidently identified. Sequences were obtained from CD4+ T cells from blood. The CDR3 loop reads CATSRAGGPKNTGELFF. In nucleotide form, the sequence is TGTGCCACCAGCAGAGCGGGCGGCCCGAAGAACACCGGGGAGCTGTTTTTT.